This TCR beta chain comes out of a study of T cell repertoires in cytomegalovirus infection. For the study at large: An indication of both CMV infection and matching HLA type came from public TCR beta signatures.

Each CDR3 protein gets one entry after TCRdb re-called the reads with MiXCR. The sample lists about 100,000 distinct CDR3 sequences; 20% to 30% were seen once. V was clipped by 6 bases and J by 3 bases; unmatched bases: 18. This CDR3 comprises 18 residues. Germline values: CDR1 MNHNS, CDR2 SASEGT. This clonotype was detected many times. The sample was CD8+ T cells from PBMCs. This TCR was recovered from a human donor in good health (CMV status not recorded). Some clones in this sample may be carry-over from other donors' samples. The rearrangement links TRBV6-1 to TRBJ1-1, with TRBD1 matching over 8 bases. This CDR3 reads CASRAGTGSVSWDTEAFF. The CDR3 bases are TGTGCCAGCAGAGCCGGGACAGGTTCGGTTTCGTGGGACACTGAAGCTTTCTTT.